Listed below are T cell receptor beta chains from one sample, sequenced in a study of blood T cells in healthy people across ages. TCRdb reanalysed the 5' RACE reads using MiXCR and keeps one entry per CDR3 protein. This sample yields over 950,000 distinct CDR3 sequences, of which just over 50% are seen a single time; around 21% belongs to the top ten. The specimen was blood. These receptor sequences come from an older woman in good health. Each CDR3 is given without its conserved first and last residue. A D gene is named only where the DNA matches it firmly.

>TRBJ2-3|TRBV20-1|TRBD2
SANPEQPGLAGGTDTQY
>TRBJ2-1|TRBV20-1|TRBD2
SASWRAGDEQF
>TRBJ2-1|TRBV28|TRBD2
ASIPRGGEQF
>TRBJ1-1|TRBV4-3|NA
ASNTLTDGLNTEAF
>TRBJ2-1|TRBV12-3/TRBV12-4|TRBD1
ASSIRGTGNEQF
>TRBJ2-5|TRBV4-1|TRBD1
ASSQDRGQPQETQY
>TRBJ1-4|TRBV15|NA
ATSSGATNEKLF
>TRBJ2-1|TRBV20-1|NA
SASSNGKRQF
>NA|TRBV20-1|TRBD1
SADLGTGSGEQY
>TRBJ2-5|TRBV20-1|NA
SARAIQTQY
>TRBJ2-1|TRBV20-1|TRBD2
SASFRGDEQF
>TRBJ1-6|TRBV4-1|NA
ASSQDLAGVNSPLH
>TRBJ2-6|TRBV18|TRBD1
ASTTTGRGANVLT
>TRBJ2-5|TRBV7-3|NA
ASSLTQGSGETQY
>TRBJ2-7|TRBV5-1|NA
ASSSGLTPYEQY
>TRBJ2-7|TRBV10-3|NA
AISEVHEQY
>TRBJ1-4|TRBV2|NA
ASSDRGSSNEKLF
>TRBJ2-7|TRBV20-1|TRBD2
SAQGTSGSYEQY
>TRBJ1-2|TRBV7-2|TRBD1
ASSLGQGKNYGYT
>TRBJ2-3|TRBV11-2|NA
ASSTRAERDTQY
>TRBJ2-7|TRBV7-2|NA
ASSFIPSGSYEQY
>TRBJ2-1|TRBV29-1|NA
SVGADNEQF
>TRBJ1-2|TRBV29-1|TRBD1
SVENIRDRGHGYT
>TRBJ2-7|TRBV28|TRBD2
AIQPGGRRTYEQY
>TRBJ2-5|TRBV10-1|NA
AIRTREETQY
>TRBJ2-5|TRBV27|NA
ASRLGGADPQETQY
>NA|TRBV20-1|TRBD2
SAKGLAGIEQY
>TRBJ2-2|TRBV2|NA
ASSDRARLKGELF
>TRBJ2-1|TRBV18|NA
ASSISAGQVQEQF
>NA|TRBV9|TRBD2
ASSVVSGSMDEQY
>TRBJ2-5|TRBV18|NA
ASSPANRNIIQETQY
>TRBJ2-7|TRBV2|TRBD1
ASSESRGPYEQY
>NA|TRBV2|NA
ASSEAGEGGETQY
>TRBJ2-3|TRBV4-1|NA
ASSQTGLQGDTQY
>TRBJ1-2|TRBV4-3|TRBD1
ASSQGGGLYGYT
>TRBJ1-2|TRBV6-5|NA
ASTYLDGRDGYT
>TRBJ2-7|TRBV20-1|TRBD1
SARDRQGPYEQY
>TRBJ1-2|TRBV7-9|NA
ASGMSTPYGYT
>TRBJ1-4|TRBV18|NA
ASSEGQLNEKLF
>TRBJ2-7|TRBV6-2/TRBV6-3|NA
ASSYTAENFYEQY
>TRBJ2-7|TRBV20-1|NA
SAARRATYEQY